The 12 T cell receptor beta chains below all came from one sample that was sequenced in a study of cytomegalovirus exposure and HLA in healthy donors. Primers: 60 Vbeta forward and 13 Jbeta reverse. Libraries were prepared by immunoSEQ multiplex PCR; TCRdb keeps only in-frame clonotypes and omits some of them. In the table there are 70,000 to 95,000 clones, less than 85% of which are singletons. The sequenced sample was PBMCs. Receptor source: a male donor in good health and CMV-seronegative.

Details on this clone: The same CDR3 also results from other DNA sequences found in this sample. The CDR3 coding sequence is TGTGCCAGCAGCCTCTCCTACGAGCAGTACTTC. Protein product: CASSLSYEQYF. V usage is TRBV7-2 and J usage is TRBJ2-7; D is unclear. This CDR3 comprises 11 residues. Germline V CDR1 and CDR2: SGHTA, FQGNSA. Trimming pared 5 bases from V and 0 bases from J, leaving 2 bases between.

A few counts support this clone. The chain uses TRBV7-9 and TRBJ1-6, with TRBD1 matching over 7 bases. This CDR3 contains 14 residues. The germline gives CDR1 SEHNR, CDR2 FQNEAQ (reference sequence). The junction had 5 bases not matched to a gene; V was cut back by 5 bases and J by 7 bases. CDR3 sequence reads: CASSMTGSNSPLHF. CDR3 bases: TGTGCCAGCAGCATGACAGGGTCGAATTCACCCCTCCACTTT.

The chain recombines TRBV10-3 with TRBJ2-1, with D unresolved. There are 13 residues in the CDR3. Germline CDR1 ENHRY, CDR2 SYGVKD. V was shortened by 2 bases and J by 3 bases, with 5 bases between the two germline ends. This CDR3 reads CAISEAYYNEQFF. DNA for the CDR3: TGTGCCATCAGTGAGGCCTACTACAATGAGCAGTTCTTC.

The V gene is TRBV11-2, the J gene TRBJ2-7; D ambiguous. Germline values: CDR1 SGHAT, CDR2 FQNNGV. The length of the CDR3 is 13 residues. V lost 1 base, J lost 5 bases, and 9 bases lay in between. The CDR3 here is CASSLVPTDEQYF. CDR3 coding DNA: TGTGCCAGCAGCTTAGTTCCTACGGACGAGCAGTACTTC.

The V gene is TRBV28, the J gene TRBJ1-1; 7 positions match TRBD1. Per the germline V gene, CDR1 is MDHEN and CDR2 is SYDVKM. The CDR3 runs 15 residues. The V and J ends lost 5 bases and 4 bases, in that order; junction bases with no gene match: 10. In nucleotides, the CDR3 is TGTGCCAGCAGTCGAACAGGGGTGGGGGCCACTGAAGCTTTCTTT. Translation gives CASSRTGVGATEAFF.

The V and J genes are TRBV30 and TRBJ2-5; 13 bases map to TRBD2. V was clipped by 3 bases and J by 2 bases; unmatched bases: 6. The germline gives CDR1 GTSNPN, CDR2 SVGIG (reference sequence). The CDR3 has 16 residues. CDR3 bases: TGTGCCTGGAGCCCGGGACTAGCGGGACTTCAAGAGACCCAGTACTTC. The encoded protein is CAWSPGLAGLQETQYF.

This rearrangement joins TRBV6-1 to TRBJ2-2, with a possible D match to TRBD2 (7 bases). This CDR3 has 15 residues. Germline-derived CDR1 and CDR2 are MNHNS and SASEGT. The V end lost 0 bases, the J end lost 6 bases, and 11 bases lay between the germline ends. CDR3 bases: TGTGCCAGCAGTGAAGCGGGGGGGCAGGCCGGGGAGCTGTTTTTT. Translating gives CASSEAGGQAGELFF.

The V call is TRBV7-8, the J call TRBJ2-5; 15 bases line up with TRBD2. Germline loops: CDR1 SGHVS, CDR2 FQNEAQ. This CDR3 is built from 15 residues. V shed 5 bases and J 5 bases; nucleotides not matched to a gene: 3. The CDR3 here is CASSPGLAGGETQYF. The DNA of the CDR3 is TGTGCCAGCAGCCCCGGACTAGCGGGGGGGGAGACCCAGTACTTC.

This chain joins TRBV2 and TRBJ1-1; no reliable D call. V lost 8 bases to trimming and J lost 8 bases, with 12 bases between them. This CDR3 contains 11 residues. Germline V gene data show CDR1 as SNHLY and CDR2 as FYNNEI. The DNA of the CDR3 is TGTGCCAGCTCGTTCCAGATAGAAGCTTTCTTT. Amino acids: CASSFQIEAFF. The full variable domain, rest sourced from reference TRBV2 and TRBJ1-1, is EPEVTQTPSHQVTQMGQEVILRCVPISNHLYFYWYRQILGQKVEFLVSFYNNEISEKSEIFDDQFSVERPDGSNFTLKIRSTKLEDSAMYFCASSFQIEAFFGQGTRLTVV.

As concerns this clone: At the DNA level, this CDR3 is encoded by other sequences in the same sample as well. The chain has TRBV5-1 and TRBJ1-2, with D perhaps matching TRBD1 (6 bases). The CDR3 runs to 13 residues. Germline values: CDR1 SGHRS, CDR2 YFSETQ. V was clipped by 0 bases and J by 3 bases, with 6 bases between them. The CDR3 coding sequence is TGCGCCAGCAGCTTGGCAGGGGACTATGGCTACACCTTC. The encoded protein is CASSLAGDYGYTF.

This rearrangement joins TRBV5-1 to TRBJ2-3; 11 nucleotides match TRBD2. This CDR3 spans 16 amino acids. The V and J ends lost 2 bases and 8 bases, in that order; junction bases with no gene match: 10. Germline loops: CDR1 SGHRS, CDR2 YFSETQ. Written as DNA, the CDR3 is TGCGCCAGCAGCTTCGGGACTAGCGGTGCGCAAGGTACGCAGTATTTT. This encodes CASSFGTSGAQGTQYF.

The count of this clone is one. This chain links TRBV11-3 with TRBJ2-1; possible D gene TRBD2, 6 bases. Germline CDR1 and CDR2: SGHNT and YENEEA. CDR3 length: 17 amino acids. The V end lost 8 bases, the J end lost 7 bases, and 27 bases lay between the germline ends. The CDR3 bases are TGTGCCAGCTCCATTCACGGGGGAAATCCGACGGGGAATGAGCAGTTCTTC. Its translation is CASSIHGGNPTGNEQFF.